This TCR beta chain was identified during a study of T cells in Graves' hyperthyroidism and ophthalmopathy. Study background: Peripheral blood sampling occurred at initial diagnosis, before any treatment. Study-level results: For ophthalmopathy, model prediction preceded onset by a median about 6.2 months.

Diagnostic assessment was based on clinical symptoms, serum thyroxine and TRAb, thyroid ultrasound and orbital computed tomography. PBMCs were obtained from approximately 10 ml fresh peripheral blood. About this clonotype: Its specificity is unknown.

This CDR3 has 14 residues. V lost 1 base and J lost 4, with 9 bases in between. CDR1 and CDR2 from the germline V gene are MNHNS and SASEGT. RNA transcripts yielded amplified TCR beta CDR3 regions. First-round RT-PCR targeting the TCR CDR3 was performed with the HTBI primer set. TCRdb used MiXCR to reprocess the multiplex PCR reads, holding one entry per CDR3 protein. Here the sample spans roughly 280,000 distinct CDR3 sequences, over 20% being singletons. The chain employs TRBV6-1 and TRBJ2-3; tentatively, D is TRBD2 (6 bases). The TCR originated in a man aged 30 to 45 with Graves' ophthalmopathy. Sequencing was carried out using blood. CDR3 coding DNA: TGTGCCAGCAGTGAAGGGGGGGTAGCAGATACGCAGTATTTT. Translation: CASSEGGVADTQYF.